This T cell receptor (beta chain) was documented in a study of beta chain features in type 1 diabetes. As every portion of the isolated RNA was reverse transcribed, the sequencing read expressed TCRB transcripts. Sequenced by immunoSEQ multiplex PCR; TCRdb stores in-frame clones only, minus some. This sample carries fewer than 350,000 clones, about 8% of them seen once, and the ten largest clones take approximately 0.93%. Unmatched junction bases numbered 12, after V lost 3 bases and J lost 4 bases. The CDR3 length is 17 residues. Germline loops: CDR1 SGHAT, CDR2 FQNNGV. The sequence was obtained from a woman in her late teens or twenties in good health. Sequences were obtained from central memory CD4+ T cells from blood. This chain uses TRBV11-2 with TRBJ2-3; 8 bases agree with TRBD2. Here the CDR3 DNA reads TGTGCCAGCAGCTTGCTGAGTGGCGGGGGGCGGTCAGATACGCAGTATTTT. It is translated as CASSLLSGGGRSDTQYF.